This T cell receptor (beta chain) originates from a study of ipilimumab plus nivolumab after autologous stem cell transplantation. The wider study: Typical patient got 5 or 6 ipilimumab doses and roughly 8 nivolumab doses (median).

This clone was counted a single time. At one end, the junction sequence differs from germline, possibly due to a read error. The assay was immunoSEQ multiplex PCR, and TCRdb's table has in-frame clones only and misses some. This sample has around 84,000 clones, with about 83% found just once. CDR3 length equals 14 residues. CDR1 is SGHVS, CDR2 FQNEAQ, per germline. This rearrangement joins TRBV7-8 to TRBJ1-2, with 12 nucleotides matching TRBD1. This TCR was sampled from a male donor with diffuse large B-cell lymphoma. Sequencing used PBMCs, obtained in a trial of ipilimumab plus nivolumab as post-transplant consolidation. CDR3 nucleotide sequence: TGTGCCAGCAGCCCGAACCGGGACAGGGGGCCCCCAAACTTC. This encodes CASSPNRDRGPPNF.